This T cell receptor (beta chain) was sequenced for a study of T cell responses to AZD1222 COVID-19 vaccine. This CDR3 region has 13 residues. V was shortened by 7 bases and J by 0 bases, with 7 bases between the two germline ends. Sequencing was performed with immunoSEQ multiplex PCR; in TCRdb, only in-frame clones are kept and a portion is missing. The sample records approximately 64,000 clones, 84% being singletons. A single count supports this clone. What it binds is not known. Overall study results and limits: It was only a handful of AZD1222 recipients who were seropositive at baseline. Two AZD1222 administrations were followed by greater Spike-specific TCR breadth and depth.

The clonotype comes from an adult in good health. The gene calls are TRBV12-3 or TRBV12-4 and TRBJ1-5; D gene unclear. Specimen: peripheral blood, collected on day 0 of AZD1222 vaccination. The CDR3 DNA sequence: TGTGCCAGCATCGCGGATAGCAATCAGCCCCAGCATTTT. Amino acid sequence: CASIADSNQPQHF.